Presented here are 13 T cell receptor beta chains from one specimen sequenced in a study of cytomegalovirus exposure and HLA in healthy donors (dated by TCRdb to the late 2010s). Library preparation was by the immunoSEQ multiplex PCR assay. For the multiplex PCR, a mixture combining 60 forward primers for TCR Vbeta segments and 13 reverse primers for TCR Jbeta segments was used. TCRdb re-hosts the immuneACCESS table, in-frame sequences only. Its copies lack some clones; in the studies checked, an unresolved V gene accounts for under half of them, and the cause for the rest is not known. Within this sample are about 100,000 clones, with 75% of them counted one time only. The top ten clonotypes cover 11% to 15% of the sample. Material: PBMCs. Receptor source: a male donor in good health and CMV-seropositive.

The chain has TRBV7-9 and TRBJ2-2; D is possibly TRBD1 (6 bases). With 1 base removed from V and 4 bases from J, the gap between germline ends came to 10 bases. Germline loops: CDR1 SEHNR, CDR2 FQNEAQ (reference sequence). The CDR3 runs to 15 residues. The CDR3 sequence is CASSLDPTGTGELFF. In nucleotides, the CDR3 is TGTGCCAGCAGCTTAGACCCGACAGGCACCGGGGAGCTGTTTTTT.

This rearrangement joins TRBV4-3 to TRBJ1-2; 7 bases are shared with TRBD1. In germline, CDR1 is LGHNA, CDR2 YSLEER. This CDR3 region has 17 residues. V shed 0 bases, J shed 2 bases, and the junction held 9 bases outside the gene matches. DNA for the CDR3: TGCGCCAGCAGCCAAGACCCCTCCGGGACAGCCAACTATGGCTACACCTTC. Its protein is CASSQDPSGTANYGYTF.

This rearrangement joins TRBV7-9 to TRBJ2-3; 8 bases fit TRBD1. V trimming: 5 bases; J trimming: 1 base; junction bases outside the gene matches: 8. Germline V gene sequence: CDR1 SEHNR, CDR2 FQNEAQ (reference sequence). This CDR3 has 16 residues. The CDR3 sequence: CASSINPGQGTDTQYF. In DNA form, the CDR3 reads TGTGCCAGCAGCATAAATCCGGGACAGGGCACAGATACGCAGTATTTT.

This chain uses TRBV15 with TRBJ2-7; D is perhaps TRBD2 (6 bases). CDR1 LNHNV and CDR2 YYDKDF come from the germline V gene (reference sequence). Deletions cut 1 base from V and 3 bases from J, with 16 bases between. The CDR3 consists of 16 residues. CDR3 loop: CATSRGGRLGNYEQYF. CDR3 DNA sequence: TGTGCCACCAGCAGAGGGGGGAGGCTCGGGAACTACGAGCAGTACTTC.

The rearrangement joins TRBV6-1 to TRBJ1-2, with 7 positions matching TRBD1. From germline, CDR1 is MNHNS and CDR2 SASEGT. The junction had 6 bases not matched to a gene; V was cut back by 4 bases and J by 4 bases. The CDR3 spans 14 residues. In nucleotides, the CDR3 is TGTGCCAGCAGTGGGGCGGGACAGAGCTATGGCTACACCTTC. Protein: CASSGAGQSYGYTF.

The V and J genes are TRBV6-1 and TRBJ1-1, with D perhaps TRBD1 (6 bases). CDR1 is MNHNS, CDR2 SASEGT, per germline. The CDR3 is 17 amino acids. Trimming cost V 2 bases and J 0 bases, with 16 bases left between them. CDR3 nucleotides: TGTGCCAGCAGTGAATTAAGGGGGGGGTTCGTGAACACTGAAGCTTTCTTT. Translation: CASSELRGGFVNTEAFF.

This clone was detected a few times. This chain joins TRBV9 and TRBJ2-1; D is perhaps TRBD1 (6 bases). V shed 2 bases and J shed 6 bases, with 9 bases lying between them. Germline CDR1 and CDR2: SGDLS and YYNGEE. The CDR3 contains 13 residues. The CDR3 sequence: CASSVGQSNEQFF. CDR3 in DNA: TGTGCCAGCAGCGTCGGACAGTCCAATGAGCAGTTCTTC.

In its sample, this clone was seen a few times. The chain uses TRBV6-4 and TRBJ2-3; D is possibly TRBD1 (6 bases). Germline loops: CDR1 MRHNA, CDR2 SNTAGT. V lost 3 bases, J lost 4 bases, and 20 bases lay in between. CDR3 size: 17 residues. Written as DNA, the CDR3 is TGTGCCAGCAGTGAGCTAGGAGACGCGTCAGGGGCAGATACGCAGTATTTT. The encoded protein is CASSELGDASGADTQYF.

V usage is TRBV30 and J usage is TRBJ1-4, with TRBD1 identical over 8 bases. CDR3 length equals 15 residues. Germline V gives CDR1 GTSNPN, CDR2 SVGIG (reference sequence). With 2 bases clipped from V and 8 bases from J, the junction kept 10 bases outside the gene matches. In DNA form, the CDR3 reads TGTGCCTGGAGTTCTGGACAGGGAGGTGGAGAAAAACTGTTTTTT. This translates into CAWSSGQGGGEKLFF.

CDR3: CASSLVPGTGELFF. CDR3 bases: TGCGCCAGCAGCTTGGTTCCGGGAACCGGGGAGCTGTTTTTT. The chain combines TRBV5-1 with TRBJ2-2; D might be TRBD2 (5 bases). V lost 0 bases and J 5 bases, leaving 8 bases between the germline ends. The CDR3 extends over 14 amino acids. Germline-derived CDR1 and CDR2 are SGHRS and YFSETQ.

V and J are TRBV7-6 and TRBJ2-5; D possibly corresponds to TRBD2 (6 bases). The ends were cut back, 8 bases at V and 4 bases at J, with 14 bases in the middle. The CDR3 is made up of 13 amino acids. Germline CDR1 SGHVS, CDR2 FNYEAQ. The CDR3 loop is CASSGQGGETQYF. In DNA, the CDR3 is TGTGCCAGCTCAGGGCAGGGAGGAGAGACCCAGTACTTC.

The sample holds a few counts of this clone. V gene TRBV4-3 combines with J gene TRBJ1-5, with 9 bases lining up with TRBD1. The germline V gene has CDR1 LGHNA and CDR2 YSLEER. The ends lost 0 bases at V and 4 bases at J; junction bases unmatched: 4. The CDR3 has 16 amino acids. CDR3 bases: TGCGCCAGCAGCCAAGATCACGGGACAGGGAATCAGCCCCAGCATTTT. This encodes CASSQDHGTGNQPQHF.

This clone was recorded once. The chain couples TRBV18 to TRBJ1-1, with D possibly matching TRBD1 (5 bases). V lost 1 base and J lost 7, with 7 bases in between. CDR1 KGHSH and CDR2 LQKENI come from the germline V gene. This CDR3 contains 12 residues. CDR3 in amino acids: CASSPRGSEAFF. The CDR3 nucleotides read TGTGCCAGCTCACCACGGGGCAGTGAAGCTTTCTTT.